The T cell receptor (beta chain) described here comes from a study of blood T cell repertoires in COVID-19. The wider study: T cells, B-cell-depleted T cells, or PBMCs provided the cDNA or gDNA that served as material.

Looked up from germline, CDR1 is GTSNPN and CDR2 is SVGIG (reference sequence). This CDR3 contains 16 residues. V was pared by 1 base and J by 2 bases, with 5 bases of the junction left unmatched. In the source study's methods: Amplified reference gene primers provided the basis for estimating nucleated cell counts. Some clones are missing from TCRdb's copy, which holds only in-frame ones; the method was immunoSEQ multiplex PCR. V, J and clone size derive from that table, while D and trimming were established from the DNA sequence. The repertoire holds 200,000 to 300,000 clones, with 88% as singletons.

This chain links TRBV30 with TRBJ1-5, with TRBD1 identical over 10 bases. The sequenced sample consisted of peripheral blood. The sequence derives from a man aged 55 to 70 who had recovered from COVID-19. The CDR3 DNA is TGTGCCTGGAGTGCGGGACAGGGGCTGGGCAATCAGCCCCAGCATTTT. Amino acids: CAWSAGQGLGNQPQHF.